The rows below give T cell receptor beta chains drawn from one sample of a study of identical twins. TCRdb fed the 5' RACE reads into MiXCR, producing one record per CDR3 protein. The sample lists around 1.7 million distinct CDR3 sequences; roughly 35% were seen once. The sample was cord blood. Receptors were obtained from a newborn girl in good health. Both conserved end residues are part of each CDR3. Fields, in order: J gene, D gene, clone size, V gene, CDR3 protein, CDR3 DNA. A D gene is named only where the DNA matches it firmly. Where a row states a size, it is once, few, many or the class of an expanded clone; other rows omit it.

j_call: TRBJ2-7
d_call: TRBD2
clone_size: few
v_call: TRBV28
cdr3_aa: CASKGSGRHNEQYF
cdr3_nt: TGTGCCAGCAAAGGGAGCGGGAGACACAATGAGCAGTACTTC

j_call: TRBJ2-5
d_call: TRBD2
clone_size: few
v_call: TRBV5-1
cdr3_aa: CASSLAPSGGAGETQYF
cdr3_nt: TGCGCCAGCAGCTTGGCCCCTAGCGGGGGGGCAGGAGAGACCCAGTACTTC

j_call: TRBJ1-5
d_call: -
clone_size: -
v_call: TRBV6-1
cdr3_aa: CASSEDRALGQPQHF
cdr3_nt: TGTGCCAGCAGTGAAGACAGGGCTCTTGGACAGCCCCAGCATTTT

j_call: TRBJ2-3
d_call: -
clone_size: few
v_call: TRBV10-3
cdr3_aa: CSTGVRDTQYF
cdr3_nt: TGTTCCACTGGGGTACGGGATACGCAGTATTTT

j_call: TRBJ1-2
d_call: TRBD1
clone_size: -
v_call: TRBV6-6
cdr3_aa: CASSPTQGADYGYTF
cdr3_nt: TGTGCCAGCAGCCCTACACAGGGGGCAGACTATGGCTACACCTTC

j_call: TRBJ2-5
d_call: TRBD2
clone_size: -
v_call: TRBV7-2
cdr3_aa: CASTKGLAGQETQYF
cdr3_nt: TGTGCCAGCACCAAGGGACTAGCGGGCCAAGAGACCCAGTACTTC

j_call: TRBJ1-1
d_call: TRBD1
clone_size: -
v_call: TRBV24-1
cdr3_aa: CATSDQGAAFF
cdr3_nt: TGTGCCACCAGTGATCAGGGGGCGGCTTTCTTT

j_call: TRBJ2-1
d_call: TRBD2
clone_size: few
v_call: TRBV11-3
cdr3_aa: CASSSAALAGGTNEQFF
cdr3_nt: TGTGCCAGCAGCTCCGCCGCACTAGCGGGGGGAACCAATGAGCAGTTCTTC

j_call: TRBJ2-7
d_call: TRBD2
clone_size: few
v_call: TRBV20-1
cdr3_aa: CSARDAQLAGGSYEQYF
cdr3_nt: TGCAGTGCTAGAGATGCACAACTAGCGGGAGGCTCCTACGAGCAGTACTTC

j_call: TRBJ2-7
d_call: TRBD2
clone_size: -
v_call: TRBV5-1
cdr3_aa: CASSLTSVTYNEQYF
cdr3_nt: TGCGCCAGCAGCCTTACTAGCGTGACCTACAATGAGCAGTACTTC

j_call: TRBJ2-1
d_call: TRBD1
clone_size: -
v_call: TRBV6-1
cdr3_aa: CASSGGTGGKNEQFF
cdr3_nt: TGTGCCAGCAGTGGAGGGACAGGGGGCAAGAATGAGCAGTTCTTC

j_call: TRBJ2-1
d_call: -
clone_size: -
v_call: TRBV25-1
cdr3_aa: CASSEGVDSYNEQFF
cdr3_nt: TGTGCCAGCAGTGAAGGGGTAGATTCCTACAATGAGCAGTTCTTC

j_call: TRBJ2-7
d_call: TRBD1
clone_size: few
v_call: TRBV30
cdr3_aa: CAWKRQGSYEQYF
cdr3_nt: TGTGCCTGGAAAAGACAGGGATCCTACGAGCAGTACTTC

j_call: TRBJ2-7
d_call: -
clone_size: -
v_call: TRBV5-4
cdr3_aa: CASSVYPTEQYF
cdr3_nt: TGTGCCAGCAGCGTCTATCCTACGGAGCAGTACTTC

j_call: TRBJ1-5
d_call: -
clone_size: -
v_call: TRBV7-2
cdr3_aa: CASSLKQRPQHF
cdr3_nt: TGTGCCAGCAGCTTAAAACAGCGGCCCCAGCATTTT

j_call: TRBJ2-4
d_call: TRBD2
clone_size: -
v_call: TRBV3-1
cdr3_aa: CASSQEGTSLGVVAKNIQYF
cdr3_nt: TGTGCCAGCAGCCAAGAAGGGACTAGTTTAGGGGTTGTGGCCAAAAACATTCAGTACTTC

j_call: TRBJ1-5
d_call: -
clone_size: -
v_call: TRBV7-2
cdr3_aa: CASSLAGGIINQPQHF
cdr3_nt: TGTGCCAGCAGCTTAGCTGGAGGAATAATCAATCAGCCCCAGCATTTT

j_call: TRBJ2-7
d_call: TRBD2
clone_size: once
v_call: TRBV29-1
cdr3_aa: CSVDPGRANEQYF
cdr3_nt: TGCAGCGTTGACCCCGGGAGGGCGAATGAGCAGTACTTC

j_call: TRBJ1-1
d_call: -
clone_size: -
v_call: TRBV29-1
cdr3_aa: CSVEEWASYEAFF
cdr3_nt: TGCAGCGTTGAAGAATGGGCGTCTTATGAAGCTTTCTTT

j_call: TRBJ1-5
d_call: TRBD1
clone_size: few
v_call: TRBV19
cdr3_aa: CASTTGELNQPQHF
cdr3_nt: TGTGCCAGTACCACAGGGGAACTTAACCAGCCCCAGCATTTT

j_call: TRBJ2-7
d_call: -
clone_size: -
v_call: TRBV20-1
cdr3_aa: CSAPNGGDISYEQYF
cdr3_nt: TGCAGTGCCCCCAACGGGGGCGACATCTCCTACGAGCAGTACTTC

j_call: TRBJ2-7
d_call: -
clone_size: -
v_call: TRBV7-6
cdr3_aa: CASSLFGPGSYNEQYF
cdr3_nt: TGTGCCAGCAGCTTATTCGGTCCGGGCTCCTACAATGAGCAGTACTTC

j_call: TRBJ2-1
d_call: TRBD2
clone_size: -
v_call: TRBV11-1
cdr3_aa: CASSSGTSGSGGRFF
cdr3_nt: TGTGCCAGCAGCTCCGGGACTAGCGGGAGTGGGGGTAGGTTCTTC

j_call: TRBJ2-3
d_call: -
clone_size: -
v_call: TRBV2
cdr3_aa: CALARPSTDTRYF
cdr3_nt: TGTGCCTTGGCTAGACCTAGCACAGATACGCGGTATTTT

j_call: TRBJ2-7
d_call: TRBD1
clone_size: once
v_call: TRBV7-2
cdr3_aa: CASSRKTGQGSYEQYF
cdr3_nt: TGTGCCAGCAGCCGCAAAACGGGACAGGGGTCCTACGAGCAGTACTTC

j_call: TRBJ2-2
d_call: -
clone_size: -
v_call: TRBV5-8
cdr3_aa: CASSPYDSTNTGELFF
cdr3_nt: TGTGCCAGCAGCCCGTACGATTCAACGAACACCGGGGAGCTGTTTTTT

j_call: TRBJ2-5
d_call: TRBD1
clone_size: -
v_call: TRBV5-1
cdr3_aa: CASSRTPGQGQETQYF
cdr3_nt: TGCGCCAGCAGCAGAACGCCGGGACAGGGTCAAGAGACCCAGTACTTC

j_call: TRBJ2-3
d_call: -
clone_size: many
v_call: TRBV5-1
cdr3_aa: CASSQRQGGTDTQYF
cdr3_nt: TGCGCCAGCAGCCAGAGACAGGGAGGGACAGATACGCAGTATTTT

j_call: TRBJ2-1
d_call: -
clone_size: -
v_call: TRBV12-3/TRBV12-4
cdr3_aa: CASSFHPNEQFF
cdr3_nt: TGTGCCAGCAGTTTCCACCCCAATGAGCAGTTCTTC

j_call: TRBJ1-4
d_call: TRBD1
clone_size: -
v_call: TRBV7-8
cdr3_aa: CASSPTQGDNEKLFF
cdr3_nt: TGTGCCAGCAGCCCGACACAGGGGGATAATGAAAAACTGTTTTTT

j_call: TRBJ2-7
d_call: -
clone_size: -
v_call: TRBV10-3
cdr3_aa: CAISLTRGGYEQYF
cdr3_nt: TGTGCCATCAGCCTTACCAGGGGAGGGTACGAGCAGTACTTC

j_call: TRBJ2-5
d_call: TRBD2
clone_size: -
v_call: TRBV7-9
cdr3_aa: CAGSFLSGSSYKQYF
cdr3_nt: TGTGCCGGCAGCTTCCTTAGCGGGTCCTCCTACAAGCAGTACTTC

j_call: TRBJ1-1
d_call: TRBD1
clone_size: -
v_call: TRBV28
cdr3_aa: CASSTPRGHDTEAFF
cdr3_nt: TGTGCCAGCAGTACGCCCAGGGGGCATGACACTGAAGCTTTCTTT

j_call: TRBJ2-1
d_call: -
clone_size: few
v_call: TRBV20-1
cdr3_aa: CSARTGRVPYNEQFF
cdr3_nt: TGCAGTGCTAGAACTGGCAGGGTCCCCTACAATGAGCAGTTCTTC

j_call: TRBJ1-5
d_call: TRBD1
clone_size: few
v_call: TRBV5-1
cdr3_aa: CASSKGQGSQPQHF
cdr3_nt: TGCGCCAGCAGCAAAGGACAGGGCAGTCAGCCCCAGCATTTT

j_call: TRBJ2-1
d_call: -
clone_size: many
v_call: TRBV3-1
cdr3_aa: CASSQERNEQFF
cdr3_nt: TGTGCCAGCAGCCAAGAGCGGAATGAGCAGTTCTTC

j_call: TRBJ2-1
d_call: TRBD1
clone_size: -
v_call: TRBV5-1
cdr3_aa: CASSFQGTGYYNEQFF
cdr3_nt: TGCGCCAGCAGCTTCCAAGGGACAGGATACTACAATGAGCAGTTCTTC

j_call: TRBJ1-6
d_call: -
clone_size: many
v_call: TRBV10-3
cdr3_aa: CAISGTNNSPLHF
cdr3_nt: TGTGCCATCAGTGGGACAAATAATTCACCCCTCCACTTT

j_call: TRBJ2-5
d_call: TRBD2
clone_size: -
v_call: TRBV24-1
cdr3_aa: CATSDRGLAGVPKQYF
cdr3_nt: TGTGCCACCAGTGACCGCGGACTAGCGGGAGTTCCCAAGCAGTACTTC

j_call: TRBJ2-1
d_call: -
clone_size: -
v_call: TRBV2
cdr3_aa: CASSDGNLIYNEQFF
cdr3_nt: TGTGCCAGCAGTGACGGAAACCTAATCTACAATGAGCAGTTCTTC

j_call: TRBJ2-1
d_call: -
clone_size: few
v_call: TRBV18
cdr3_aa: CASSPRGRSEQFF
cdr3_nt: TGTGCCAGCTCACCACGGGGGCGGTCAGAGCAGTTCTTC

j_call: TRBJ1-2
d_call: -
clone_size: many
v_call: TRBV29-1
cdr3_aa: CSVIGGLPKDGYTF
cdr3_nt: TGCAGCGTCATCGGAGGACTCCCAAAGGATGGCTACACCTTC

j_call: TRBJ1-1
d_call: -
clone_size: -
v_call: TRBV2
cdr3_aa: CASSVRGGMNTGAFF
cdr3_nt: TGTGCCAGCAGTGTAAGGGGTGGGATGAACACTGGAGCTTTCTTT

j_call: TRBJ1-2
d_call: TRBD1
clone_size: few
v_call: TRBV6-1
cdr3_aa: CASSEGGQNFYGYTF
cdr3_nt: TGTGCCAGCAGTGAAGGGGGACAGAACTTCTATGGCTACACCTTC

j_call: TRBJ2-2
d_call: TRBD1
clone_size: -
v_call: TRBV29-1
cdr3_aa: CSVRRDRGLTGELFF
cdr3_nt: TGCAGCGTCCGACGAGACAGGGGGCTCACCGGGGAGCTGTTTTTT

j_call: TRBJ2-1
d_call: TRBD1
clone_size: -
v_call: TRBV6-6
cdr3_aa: CASSYSYSHRGNEQFF
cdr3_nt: TGTGCCAGCAGTTACTCGTACAGTCACAGGGGTAATGAGCAGTTCTTC

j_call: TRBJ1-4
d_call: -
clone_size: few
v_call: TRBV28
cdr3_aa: CASSSLRAGNEKLFF
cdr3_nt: TGTGCCAGCAGTTCCCTGAGGGCGGGTAATGAAAAACTGTTTTTT

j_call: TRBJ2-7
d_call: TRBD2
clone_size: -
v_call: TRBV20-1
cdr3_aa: CSARDRREASYEQYF
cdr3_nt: TGCAGTGCTAGAGATAGGCGGGAGGCGTCCTACGAGCAGTACTTC

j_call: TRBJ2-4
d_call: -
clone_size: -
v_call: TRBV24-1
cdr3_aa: CATSDPSADMPIQYF
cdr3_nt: TGTGCCACCAGTGATCCCTCTGCGGACATGCCCATTCAGTACTTC

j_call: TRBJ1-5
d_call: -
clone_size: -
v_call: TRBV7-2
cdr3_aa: CASSLFEGQPQHF
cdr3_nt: TGTGCCAGCAGCTTATTTGAAGGTCAGCCCCAGCATTTT

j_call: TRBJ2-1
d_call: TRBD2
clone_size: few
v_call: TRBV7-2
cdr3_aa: CASSLLAGVINEQFF
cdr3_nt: TGTGCCAGCAGCTTACTAGCGGGGGTAATCAATGAGCAGTTCTTC

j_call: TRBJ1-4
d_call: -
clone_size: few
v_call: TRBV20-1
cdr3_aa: CSAPPYPANNEKLFF
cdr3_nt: TGCAGTGCCCCCCCGTACCCAGCGAATAATGAAAAACTGTTTTTT

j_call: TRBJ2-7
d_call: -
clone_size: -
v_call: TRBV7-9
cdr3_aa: CASSDSRPSYEQYF
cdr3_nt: TGTGCCAGCAGCGATAGTAGGCCCAGCTACGAGCAGTACTTC

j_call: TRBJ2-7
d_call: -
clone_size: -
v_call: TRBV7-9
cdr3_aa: CASSPPLAPNNHNEQYF
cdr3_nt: TGTGCCAGCAGCCCCCCTCTAGCGCCCAATAACCACAATGAGCAGTACTTC

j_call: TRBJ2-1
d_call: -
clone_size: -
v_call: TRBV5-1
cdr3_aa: CASSSGWGRLYNEQFF
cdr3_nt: TGCGCCAGCAGCTCGGGTTGGGGGCGACTCTACAATGAGCAGTTCTTC

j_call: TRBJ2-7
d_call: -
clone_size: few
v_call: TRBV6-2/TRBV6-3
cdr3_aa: CASSYWTPIPSRYEQYF
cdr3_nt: TGTGCCAGCAGTTATTGGACACCGATACCCTCTCGCTACGAGCAGTACTTC

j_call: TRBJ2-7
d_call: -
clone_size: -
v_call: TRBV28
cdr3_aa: CASSLAGNHEQYF
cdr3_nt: TGTGCCAGCAGTTTAGCAGGGAACCACGAGCAGTACTTC

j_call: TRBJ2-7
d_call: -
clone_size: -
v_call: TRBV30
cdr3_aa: CAWKRAQGSYEQYF
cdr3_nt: TGTGCCTGGAAGAGGGCCCAAGGGTCCTACGAGCAGTACTTC

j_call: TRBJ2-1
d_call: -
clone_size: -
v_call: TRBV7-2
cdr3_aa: CASSSGLGEFF
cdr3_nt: TGTGCCAGCAGCTCAGGGCTAGGGGAGTTCTTC

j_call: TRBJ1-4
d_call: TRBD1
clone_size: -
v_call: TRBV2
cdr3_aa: CASSGTGGANEKLFF
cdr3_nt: TGTGCCAGCAGTGGGACAGGGGGCGCTAATGAAAAACTGTTTTTT